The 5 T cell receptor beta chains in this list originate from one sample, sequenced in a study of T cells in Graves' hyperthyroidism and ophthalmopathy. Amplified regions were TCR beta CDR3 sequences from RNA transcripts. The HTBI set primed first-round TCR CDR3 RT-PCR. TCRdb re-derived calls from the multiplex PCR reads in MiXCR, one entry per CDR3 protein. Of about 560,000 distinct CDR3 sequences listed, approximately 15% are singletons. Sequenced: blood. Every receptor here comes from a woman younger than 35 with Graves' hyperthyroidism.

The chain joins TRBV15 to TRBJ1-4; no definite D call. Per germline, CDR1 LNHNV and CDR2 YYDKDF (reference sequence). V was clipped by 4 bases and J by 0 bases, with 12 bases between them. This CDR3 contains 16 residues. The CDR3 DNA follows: TGTGCCACCAGCAAACCAGACATTTCAACTAATGAAAAACTGTTTTTT. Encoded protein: CATSKPDISTNEKLFF.

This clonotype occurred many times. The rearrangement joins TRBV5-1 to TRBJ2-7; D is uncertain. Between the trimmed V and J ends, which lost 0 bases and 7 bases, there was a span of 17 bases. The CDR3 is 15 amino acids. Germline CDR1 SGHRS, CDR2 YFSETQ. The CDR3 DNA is TGCGCCAGCAGCTTGGGTGCGCAGAGTTCTAGAGAGCAGTACTTC. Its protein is CASSLGAQSSREQYF.

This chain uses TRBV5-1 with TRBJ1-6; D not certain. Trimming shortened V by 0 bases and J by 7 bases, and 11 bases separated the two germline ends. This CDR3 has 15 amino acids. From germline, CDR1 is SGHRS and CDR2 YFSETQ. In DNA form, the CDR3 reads TGCGCCAGCAGCTTGGACCTGGGGAGCAATTCACCCCTCCACTTT. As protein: CASSLDLGSNSPLHF.

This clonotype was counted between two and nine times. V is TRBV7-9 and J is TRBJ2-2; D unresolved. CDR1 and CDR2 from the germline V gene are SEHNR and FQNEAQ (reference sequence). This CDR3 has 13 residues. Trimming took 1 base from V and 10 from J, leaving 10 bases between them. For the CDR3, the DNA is TGTGCCAGCAGCTTAGGCCGGCCGTTGGAGCTGTTTTTT. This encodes CASSLGRPLELFF.

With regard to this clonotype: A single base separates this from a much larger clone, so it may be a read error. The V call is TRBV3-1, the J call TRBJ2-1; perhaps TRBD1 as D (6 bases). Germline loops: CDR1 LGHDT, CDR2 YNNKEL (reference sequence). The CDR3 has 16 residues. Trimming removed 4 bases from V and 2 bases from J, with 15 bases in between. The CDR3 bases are TGTGCCAGCAGCCTCGCAGGGGCCAGTACCTACAATGAGCAGTTCTTC. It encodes CASSLAGASTYNEQFF.